One and the same sample provided the 8 T cell receptor beta chains below, sequenced in a study of blood T cells in healthy people across ages. A second PCR, run for about 6 to 12 cycles, used a sample-barcoded 5' primer plus a J-beta primer mix. Via MiXCR, TCRdb re-called the 5' RACE reads, giving one row per CDR3 protein. The top ten hold roughly 8.2% of the sample, which has about 1.7 million distinct CDR3 sequences, 28% seen once. The material sequenced was blood. The receptors here all came from a woman aged 25 to 39 in good health.

This sequence joins TRBV3-1 and TRBJ1-2; D ambiguous. Deletions cut 0 bases from V and 8 bases from J, with 13 bases between. Germline-derived CDR1 and CDR2 are LGHDT and YNNKEL (reference sequence). CDR3 length equals 14 residues. The CDR3 DNA is TGTGCCAGCAGCCAAGAATGGGCAGGCGAGGGCTACACCTTC. Residues: CASSQEWAGEGYTF.

This clonotype was recorded at least ten times. This rearrangement joins TRBV7-9 to TRBJ2-7; the D gene is possibly TRBD2 (6 bases). V was cut by 5 bases and J by 6 bases, with 11 bases left in between. This CDR3 has 12 amino acids. The germline CDR1 and CDR2 sequences are SEHNR and FQNEAQ (reference sequence). The CDR3 DNA follows: TGTGCCAGCAGCACCGGGGGATTCGAGCAGTACTTC. Its protein product is CASSTGGFEQYF.

In its sample, this clonotype was seen a few times. This rearrangement joins TRBV28 to TRBJ1-5; D is unresolved. In germline, CDR1 is MDHEN, CDR2 SYDVKM. Trimming took 6 bases from V and 4 from J, leaving 7 bases between them. CDR3 length equals 12 residues. CDR3 in DNA: TGTGCCAGCAGGAATCTAAATCAGCCCCAGCATTTT. It encodes CASRNLNQPQHF.

This clonotype was observed a few times. V and J are TRBV24-1 and TRBJ1-4, with D unclear. The CDR3 length is 13 residues. The V gene lost 9 bases and the J gene lost 7 bases, with 14 bases spanning the gap. Germline V gene lookup returns CDR1 KGHDR and CDR2 SFDVKD. The CDR3 DNA reads TGTGCCACCGCGGAGGGAGGTAGTGAAAAACTGTTTTTT. This gives the protein CATAEGGSEKLFF.

This clonotype was observed many times. The chain joins TRBV12-3 or TRBV12-4 to TRBJ2-5, with D uncertain. The length of the CDR3 is 14 residues. V shed 3 bases and J shed 1 base, with 9 bases lying between them. This chain's CDR3 is CASSFVGIQETQYF. The DNA for the CDR3 is TGTGCCAGCAGTTTTGTCGGAATCCAAGAGACCCAGTACTTC.

This clonotype has more than one count but fewer than ten. This rearrangement joins TRBV6-5 to TRBJ1-2; unclear D gene. The V gene's germline CDR1 is MNHEY and CDR2 SVGAGI. Trimming shortened V by 2 bases and J by 1 base, and 2 bases separated the two germline ends. There are 12 residues in the CDR3. The CDR3 region has the DNA TGTGCCAGCAGTTACGATAACTATGGCTACACCTTC. Translated: CASSYDNYGYTF.

The rearrangement joins TRBV7-2 to TRBJ1-4; the D gene is possibly TRBD1 (6 bases). The CDR3 loop spans 17 amino acids. From germline, CDR1 is SGHTA and CDR2 FQGNSA. The ends were cut back, 2 bases at V and 8 bases at J, with 21 bases in the middle. The CDR3 loop is CASSLNAPGGGGEKLFF. The CDR3 DNA is TGTGCCAGCAGCTTAAACGCCCCTGGGGGGGGCGGGGAAAAACTGTTTTTT.

The V gene is TRBV4-2, the J gene TRBJ1-1; a weak D match, TRBD1 (5 bases). Per germline, CDR1 LGHNA and CDR2 YNFKEQ. The V and J ends lost 0 bases and 3 bases respectively, with 8 bases between them. The CDR3 loop spans 14 amino acids. DNA of the CDR3: TGTGCCAGCAGCCAAGATCAGGGTTACACTGAAGCTTTCTTT. Its translation: CASSQDQGYTEAFF.